This entry describes one T cell receptor beta chain. The data were obtained in a study of control samples from healthy donors and cancer patients. Germline CDR1 SNHLY, CDR2 FYNNEI. Losses at the gene ends were 5 bases for V and 1 base for J; bases not matched to a gene: 4. This CDR3 has 14 residues. Profiled with immunoSEQ multiplex PCR; TCRdb holds only in-frame clones, not every one. Of roughly 120,000 clones in the sample, around nine tenths were seen once. This clonotype originated in a woman in her seventies in good health. The sample taken for sequencing was blood. V gene TRBV2 combines with J gene TRBJ2-5, with TRBD2 matching over 7 bases. The CDR3 here is CASSRGEIQETQYF. The CDR3 bases are TGTGCCAGCAGTCGGGGGGAAATCCAAGAGACCCAGTACTTC.